The entry below describes one T cell receptor beta chain. What it binds is unknown. The ends were cut back, 9 bases at V and 2 bases at J, with 11 bases in the middle. This CDR3 is 13 amino acids long. The sample belongs to a study of regulatory T cells in long-lasting Graves disease. Study outcomes and limitations: Investigators studied peripheral blood only, not thyroid tissue.

Time point specified: newly diagnosed GD, antithyroid drugs for less than 3 months. PBMC-derived RNA was used for the TCR library. Libraries of TCR beta came from iRepertoire HTBI primers plus Arm-PCR of CDR3 regions. TCRdb recomputed calls from the multiplex PCR reads with MiXCR, one row per CDR3 protein. The table lists some 560,000 distinct CDR3 sequences, around 16% of them singletons. The sample also formed part of further work on T cells in Graves' hyperthyroidism and ophthalmopathy. That work contributes: Graves' hyperthyroidism without ophthalmopathy progression within 18 months was termed stable.

The chain employs TRBV12-3 or TRBV12-4 and TRBJ1-5; D remains ambiguous. This clonotype originated in a woman between 40 and 65 years old with Graves disease. Material: peripheral blood mononuclear cells (PBMCs), obtained at new diagnosis, from a patient treated with antithyroid drugs. The CDR3 region is CASDTLGNQPQHF. DNA of the CDR3: TGTGCCAGTGATACCCTTGGCAATCAGCCCCAGCATTTT.